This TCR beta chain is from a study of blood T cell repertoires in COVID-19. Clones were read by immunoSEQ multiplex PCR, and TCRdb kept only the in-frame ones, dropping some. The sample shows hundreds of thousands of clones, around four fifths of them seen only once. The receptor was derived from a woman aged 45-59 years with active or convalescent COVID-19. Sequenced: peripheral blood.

Here the CDR3 reads CASNSGGLNTEAFF. CDR3 nucleotides: TGTGCCAGCAACTCAGGGGGCCTGAACACTGAAGCTTTCTTT. The chain carries TRBV2 and TRBJ1-1; TRBD1 matches 8 bases. Trimming at V came to 7 bases and at J to 0 bases, leaving 4 bases not matched to a gene. Looked up from germline, CDR1 is SNHLY and CDR2 is FYNNEI. The CDR3 consists of 14 residues.